Described below is a single T cell receptor (beta chain) sequence and its context. The CDR3 runs 13 residues. The ends were cut back, 5 bases at V and 6 bases at J, with 14 bases in the middle. Germline V CDR1 and CDR2: MNHEY, SVGAGI. These data come from a study of shared clonotypes between healthy human individuals. Naive CD8 cells lacked CD45RO and underwent positive selection for CCR7, leaving out terminally differentiated effector memory CD45RA+ cells. Profiled with immunoSEQ multiplex PCR; TCRdb holds only in-frame clones, not every one. The profile shows 2 million to 2.5 million clones, 85% to 95% of them singletons.

The sequencing sample was made of naive CD8+ T cells sorted from blood. The receptor was isolated from a man aged 18 to 30 in good health. The chain employs TRBV6-5 and TRBJ2-7; D gene uncertain. The DNA of the CDR3 is TGTGCCAGCAGTACGAAACTGGGCGGCGAGCAGTACTTC. This encodes CASSTKLGGEQYF.